The rows below give T cell receptor beta chains drawn from one sample of a study of glioma-infiltrating T cells. TCRdb re-called the multiplex PCR reads through MiXCR, storing one row per CDR3 protein. The sample lists roughly 120,000 distinct CDR3 sequences, roughly 23% seen once, with 12% to 15% in the top ten. The material sequenced was glioma tissue, nonneoplastic brain tissue, or PBMCs (not recorded which). The receptors were sampled from a human donor with low-grade glioma or glioblastoma, undergoing nonglioma brain surgery, or in good health (not recorded which). Each CDR3 is given with its conserved first and last residue. The D gene is left open where the match is weak. Size is omitted from some rows. Given values are once, few, many or a class for expanded clones.

NA,TRBJ1-5,TRBV2,many,14,CASREGAGRQPQHF,TGTGCCAGCAGGGAAGGGGCAGGGCGACAGCCCCAGCATTTT
NA,TRBJ1-2,TRBV30,NA,14,CAWSVLGQNYGYTF,TGTGCCTGGAGTGTACTTGGGCAGAACTATGGCTACACCTTC
TRBD1,TRBJ2-7,TRBV6-1,many,14,CASSMTGFSYEQYF,TGTGCCAGCAGTATGACAGGGTTCTCCTACGAGCAGTACTTC
NA,TRBJ2-5,TRBV19,NA,15,CASTSVASSLETQYF,TGTGCCAGTACCTCAGTTGCGTCTTCTCTGGAGACCCAGTACTTC
TRBD2,TRBJ2-1,TRBV30,NA,15,CAWSLTGGTGNEQFF,TGTGCCTGGAGTCTCACGGGGGGGACGGGCAATGAGCAGTTCTTC
NA,TRBJ2-7,TRBV6-2/TRBV6-3,many,14,CASSYVGDSYEQYF,TGTGCCAGCAGTTACGTGGGCGACTCCTACGAGCAGTACTTC
NA,TRBJ1-1,TRBV4-1,NA,15,CASSQAWGVNTEAFF,TGCGCCAGCAGCCAAGCTTGGGGGGTGAACACTGAAGCTTTCTTT
NA,TRBJ2-7,TRBV7-2,many,15,CASSLGGRASYEQYF,TGTGCCAGCAGCTTAGGGGGTAGAGCCTCTTACGAGCAGTACTTC
TRBD2,TRBJ2-7,TRBV19,NA,16,CASSQRGSSGSCEQYF,TGTGCCAGTAGCCAACGTGGGAGTAGCGGGAGCTGCGAGCAGTACTTC
NA,TRBJ2-7,TRBV19,NA,15,CGVVEADKTFYEQYF,TGTGGAGTAGTGGAGGCGGACAAAACTTTCTACGAGCAGTACTTC
TRBD2,TRBJ2-5,TRBV28,many,17,CASSSRGGREGPRTQYF,TGTGCCAGCAGTTCAAGGGGTGGCAGGGAGGGTCCGAGGACCCAGTACTTC
TRBD1,TRBJ1-5,TRBV28,many,14,CASSQTGGSQPQHF,TGTGCCAGCAGTCAGACAGGGGGTAGTCAGCCCCAGCATTTT
TRBD2,TRBJ2-3,TRBV19,NA,17,CASSTYMGGGSTDTQYF,TGTGCCAGTAGTACGTATATGGGCGGGGGAAGCACAGATACGCAGTATTTT
TRBD2,TRBJ2-3,TRBV20-1,many,14,CSALLAGLTDTQYF,TGCAGTGCTTTACTAGCGGGGCTCACAGATACGCAGTATTTT
NA,TRBJ2-1,TRBV6-1,many,16,CASRPTPGLTYNEQFF,TGTGCCAGCAGGCCTACACCGGGACTGACTTACAATGAGCAGTTCTTC
TRBD1,TRBJ2-3,TRBV27,many,15,CASSRQGSSTDTQYF,TGTGCCAGCAGCAGACAGGGGTCCAGCACAGATACGCAGTATTTT
NA,TRBJ2-3,TRBV30,once,14,CAWTAGYNTDTQYF,TGTGCCTGGACAGCGGGCTATAACACAGATACGCAGTATTTT
NA,TRBJ2-5,TRBV2,NA,15,CASSAARGSGETQYF,TGTGCCAGCAGTGCCGCTCGGGGCTCTGGAGAGACCCAGTACTTC
NA,TRBJ2-1,TRBV12-3/TRBV12-4,NA,13,CATTPRDYNEQFF,TGTGCCACCACCCCTCGGGATTACAATGAGCAGTTCTTC
NA,TRBJ1-1,TRBV6-2/TRBV6-3,many,13,CASSSLYAGQAFF,TGTGCCAGCAGTTCCCTCTATGCGGGACAAGCTTTCTTT
NA,TRBJ1-1,TRBV10-3,many,14,CAISDPVKNTEAFF,TGTGCCATCAGTGACCCAGTAAAAAACACTGAAGCTTTCTTT
NA,TRBJ2-3,TRBV10-3,many,14,CAISKQESGDTQYF,TGTGCCATCTCGAAGCAGGAAAGCGGAGATACGCAGTATTTT
NA,TRBJ1-5,TRBV12-3/TRBV12-4,few,13,CASSLDGAKPQHF,TGTGCCAGCAGTTTGGACGGCGCAAAGCCCCAGCATTTT
TRBD2,TRBJ2-3,TRBV4-1,NA,17,CASSQGNSGRGTDTQYF,TGCGCCAGCAGCCAAGGAAATAGCGGGAGGGGCACAGATACGCAGTATTTT
TRBD1,TRBJ2-1,TRBV5-1,many,15,CASSLRQGSYNEQFF,TGCGCCAGCAGCTTGCGACAGGGTTCCTACAATGAGCAGTTCTTC
NA,TRBJ1-3,TRBV4-1,few,13,CASSQDLGNTIYF,TGCGCCAGCAGCCAAGATCTAGGGAACACCATATATTTT
NA,TRBJ1-1,TRBV12-3/TRBV12-4,few,11,CASSSGSRAFF,TGTGCCAGCAGTTCAGGGTCCCGGGCTTTCTTT
NA,TRBJ1-1,TRBV30,few,14,CAWSVGVLETEAFF,TGTGCCTGGAGTGTAGGAGTGTTGGAGACTGAAGCTTTCTTT
TRBD2,TRBJ2-7,TRBV27,NA,16,CASSTTGTSSSYEQYF,TGTGCCAGCAGTACAACCGGGACTAGCTCCTCCTACGAGCAGTACTTC
NA,TRBJ1-6,TRBV2,NA,12,CASKLGESPLHF,TGTGCCAGCAAGTTAGGGGAGTCTCCCCTCCACTTT
NA,TRBJ2-3,TRBV29-1,few,14,CSVEDSKGLPAQYF,TGCAGCGTTGAAGACTCCAAGGGACTCCCCGCGCAGTATTTT
TRBD2,TRBJ2-5,TRBV20-1,few,14,CSAGGGLARETQYF,TGCAGTGCAGGTGGGGGACTAGCGAGGGAGACCCAGTACTTC
NA,TRBJ2-1,TRBV15,many,16,CATSRDLQGGLNEQFF,TGTGCCACCAGCAGAGACCTCCAGGGTGGGTTGAATGAGCAGTTCTTC
NA,TRBJ2-7,TRBV5-1,many,13,CASSLARDGEQYF,TGCGCCAGCAGCTTGGCCAGAGACGGCGAGCAGTACTTC
TRBD2,TRBJ2-7,TRBV28,many,16,CASSSQTSGSSYEQYF,TGTGCCAGCAGTTCCCAGACTAGCGGAAGCTCCTACGAGCAGTACTTC
TRBD1,TRBJ1-6,TRBV28,once,14,CASRRTGDNSHLHF,TGTGCCAGCAGACGGACAGGGGACAATTCACACCTCCACTTT
NA,TRBJ1-4,TRBV27,many,16,CASSTSVGATNEKLFF,TGTGCCAGCAGTACCTCCGTCGGAGCAACTAATGAAAAACTGTTTTTT
NA,TRBJ2-7,TRBV28,many,11,CATSNLLEQYF,TGTGCCACCAGCAATTTGCTCGAGCAGTACTTC
NA,TRBJ2-3,TRBV19,few,15,CASGAGGGSTDTQYF,TGTGCCAGCGGGGCCGGGGGCGGGAGCACAGATACGCAGTATTTT
NA,TRBJ2-7,TRBV7-9,many,14,CASSKSGSSYEQYF,TGTGCCAGCAGCAAATCGGGCAGCTCCTACGAGCAGTACTTC
NA,TRBJ1-3,TRBV2,NA,13,CASAWDSGNTIYF,TGTGCCAGCGCGTGGGACTCTGGAAACACCATATATTTT
TRBD1,TRBJ1-5,TRBV6-1,many,15,CASSRRQGTNQPQHF,TGTGCCAGCAGTCGACGACAGGGAACCAATCAGCCCCAGCATTTT
NA,TRBJ2-4,TRBV11-2,NA,14,CASSPRDKRGIQYF,TGTGCCAGCAGCCCCCGGGACAAGCGGGGCATTCAGTACTTC
NA,TRBJ2-3,TRBV6-1,many,13,CASGTSFGDTQYF,TGTGCCAGCGGGACCAGCTTTGGGGATACGCAGTATTTT
TRBD2,TRBJ2-5,TRBV30,once,15,CAWRYRLAGAETQYF,TGTGCCTGGAGGTACAGACTAGCGGGAGCGGAGACCCAGTACTTC
NA,TRBJ1-2,TRBV4-3,many,16,CASSQFGTTKPPGYTF,TGCGCCAGCAGCCAATTCGGGACAACAAAACCACCGGGCTACACCTTC
TRBD2,TRBJ2-3,TRBV28,many,13,CASNEREQNTQYF,TGTGCCAGCAACGAGCGGGAACAAAATACGCAGTATTTT
NA,TRBJ2-1,TRBV12-3/TRBV12-4,NA,15,CASSPSGAGKNEQFF,TGTGCCAGCAGTCCCTCTGGGGCAGGGAAGAATGAGCAGTTCTTC
TRBD1,TRBJ2-7,TRBV7-2,many,15,CASSFKRDRNYEQYF,TGTGCCAGCAGCTTCAAACGGGACAGAAACTACGAGCAGTACTTC
NA,TRBJ1-1,TRBV5-4,many,13,CASTETVNTEAFF,TGTGCCAGCACCGAGACAGTGAACACTGAAGCTTTCTTT
TRBD2,TRBJ2-7,TRBV18,many,14,CASSPSGVTYEQYF,TGTGCCAGCTCACCTAGCGGGGTAACCTACGAGCAGTACTTC
NA,TRBJ2-3,TRBV6-2/TRBV6-3,many,15,CASSYSSGPADTQYF,TGTGCCAGCAGTTACTCAAGCGGCCCAGCGGATACGCAGTATTTT
NA,TRBJ2-7,TRBV28,many,14,CASSFFSRQNEQYF,TGTGCCAGCAGTTTCTTTTCTAGGCAGAACGAGCAGTACTTC
TRBD1,TRBJ1-3,TRBV5-8,NA,15,CASSDRTGSENTIYF,TGTGCCAGCAGCGATCGGACAGGGTCGGAAAACACCATATATTTT